The next 18 T cell receptor beta chains were all read from a single sample in a study of T cell responses to AZD1222 COVID-19 vaccine. The repertoire was sequenced with immunoSEQ multiplex PCR; TCRdb's copy has only in-frame clones and lacks some. The table has 100,000 or so clones, over 80% seen once. The sequencing used peripheral blood, collected on day 0 of AZD1222 vaccination. These receptors were obtained from an adult in good health.

V usage is TRBV30 and J usage is TRBJ1-3; D gene unclear. Germline CDR1 is GTSNPN and CDR2 is SVGIG (reference sequence). There are 15 residues in the CDR3. The V gene lost 3 bases and the J gene lost 2 bases, with 14 bases spanning the gap. CDR3 coding DNA: TGTGCCTGGAGCCGACCGCCCGAGGCTGGAAACACCATATATTTT. It yields the protein CAWSRPPEAGNTIYF.

The gene calls are TRBV18 and TRBJ2-2, with D uncertain. Trimming left V 1 base short and J 4 bases short, with 10 bases between. From germline, CDR1 is KGHSH and CDR2 LQKENI. The CDR3 has 15 residues. Here the CDR3 DNA reads TGTGCCAGCTCACCACTTCTGGTAGGCACCGGGGAGCTGTTTTTT. Its translation: CASSPLLVGTGELFF.

This clone has only a few counts. This rearrangement joins TRBV5-1 to TRBJ1-3, with D hard to call. This CDR3 has 14 residues. V was trimmed by 0 bases and J by 0 bases, leaving 4 bases between them. Germline loops: CDR1 SGHRS, CDR2 YFSETQ. The CDR3 spells CASSLETSGNTIYF. For the CDR3, the DNA is TGCGCCAGCAGCTTGGAGACCTCTGGAAACACCATATATTTT.

This clone turned up a few times. The V gene is TRBV6-6, the J gene TRBJ1-6; TRBD1 agrees at 7 bases. The CDR3 has 16 residues. Germline V CDR1 and CDR2: MNHNY, SVGAGI (reference sequence). The trim removed 7 bases at V and 6 bases at J, leaving 12 bases unmatched. CDR3 residues: CASKPSRDSLNSPLHF. The CDR3, as DNA: TGTGCCAGCAAGCCTTCACGGGACAGCCTTAATTCACCCCTCCACTTT.

The chain joins TRBV10-3 to TRBJ2-2; D is ambiguous. Trimming cost V 3 bases and J 4 bases, with 9 bases left between them. Germline lookup yields CDR1 ENHRY and CDR2 SYGVKD. This CDR3 comprises 14 residues. This chain's CDR3 is CAISESQGTGELFF. The CDR3 DNA reads as TGTGCCATCAGTGAATCCCAAGGCACCGGGGAGCTGTTTTTT.

The V gene is TRBV5-4, the J gene TRBJ1-6; 9 nucleotides align to TRBD1. The CDR3 is 14 residues long. V lost 4 bases and J lost 13; bases outside the gene matches: 9. Germline CDR1 reads SGHNT; CDR2 reads YYREEE (reference sequence). The CDR3 bases are TGTGCCAGCAGCCAAAACAGGGGGCAGAACCCCCTCCACTTT. This gives the protein CASSQNRGQNPLHF.

V is TRBV2 and J is TRBJ1-1; the D is unclear. Germline CDR1 reads SNHLY; CDR2 reads FYNNEI. V lost 4 bases, J lost 5 bases, and 11 bases lay in between. The CDR3 has 13 amino acids. CDR3 nucleotides: TGTGCCAGCAGTGCGGAAGCCCGGACTGAAGCTTTCTTT. The encoded protein is CASSAEARTEAFF.

The rearrangement joins TRBV2 to TRBJ1-4; 9 nucleotides match TRBD1. The CDR3 loop spans 16 amino acids. The germline gives CDR1 SNHLY, CDR2 FYNNEI. V shed 6 bases and J 4 bases; nucleotides not matched to a gene: 9. DNA of the CDR3: TGTGCCAGCAGCCACACAGGGGGCACTTATAATGAAAAACTGTTTTTT. Translating gives CASSHTGGTYNEKLFF.

A few counts support this clone. The chain carries TRBV7-9 and TRBJ1-5; a possible D gene is TRBD1 (5 bases). The germline CDR1 and CDR2 sequences are SEHNR and FQNEAQ (reference sequence). The CDR3 loop spans 14 amino acids. V dropped 5 bases and J dropped 4 bases, with 12 bases sitting between them. The CDR3 loop reads CASSTGGGNQPQHF. For the CDR3, the DNA is TGTGCCAGCAGCACGGGCGGGGGGAATCAGCCCCAGCATTTT.

The CDR3 reads CASSLTSGNTIYF. The CDR3 bases are TGTGCCAGCAGTCTTACTTCCGGAAACACCATATATTTT. The chain combines TRBV12-3 or TRBV12-4 with TRBJ1-3; D unclear. The V gene lost 5 bases and the J gene lost 4 bases, with 9 bases spanning the gap. This CDR3 spans 13 amino acids.

The chain couples TRBV10-3 to TRBJ1-2, with a possible D match to TRBD1 (6 bases). With 4 bases removed from V and 4 bases from J, the gap between germline ends came to 13 bases. The germline CDR1 and CDR2 sequences are ENHRY and SYGVKD. There are 14 residues in the CDR3. This CDR3 is CAISVRGKGYGYTF. The CDR3 DNA reads as TGTGCCATCAGTGTTAGGGGGAAGGGCTATGGCTACACCTTC.

The chain's CDR3 is CAWSTGRGYGYTF. CDR3 in DNA: TGTGCCTGGAGTACCGGAAGGGGCTATGGCTACACCTTC. The chain combines TRBV30 with TRBJ1-2; D perhaps matches TRBD1 (5 bases). Germline CDR1 is GTSNPN and CDR2 is SVGIG (reference sequence). There are 13 residues in the CDR3. V was shortened by 2 bases and J by 4 bases, with 11 bases between the two germline ends.

The DNA for the CDR3 is TGTGCCAGCAGTGAAATGGTTAGTAACTCCTACAATGAGCAGTTCTTC. Translation gives CASSEMVSNSYNEQFF. The V call is TRBV6-1, the J call TRBJ2-1; no clear D. Germline assignment: CDR1 MNHNS and CDR2 SASEGT. Trimming removed 2 bases from V and 0 bases from J, with 11 bases in between. This CDR3 is built from 16 residues.

The rearrangement joins TRBV6-1 to TRBJ2-3; 7 bases line up with TRBD2. J gave up 1 base and V 2 bases, and 6 bases lay outside the gene matches. The CDR3 loop spans 16 amino acids. Germline CDR1 is MNHNS and CDR2 is SASEGT. This chain's CDR3 is CASSELMAGGTDTQYF. The CDR3 DNA sequence: TGTGCCAGCAGTGAATTAATGGCGGGGGGCACAGATACGCAGTATTTT.

The chain recombines TRBV5-1 with TRBJ1-1; no clear D. The germline CDR1 and CDR2 sequences are SGHRS and YFSETQ. The V and J ends lost 0 bases and 6 bases respectively, with 6 bases between them. CDR3 size: 12 residues. DNA for the CDR3: TGCGCCAGCAGCTTGGAAACCTCTGAAGCTTTCTTT. Protein: CASSLETSEAFF.

This clone was counted between two and nine times. The genes are TRBV6-2 or TRBV6-3 and TRBJ2-7, with D uncertain. Germline loops: CDR1 MNHEY, CDR2 SVGEGT. The CDR3 runs to 14 residues. Trimming left V 2 bases short and J 0 bases short, with 8 bases between. This CDR3 reads CASSYGLHSYEQYF. The CDR3 DNA sequence: TGTGCCAGCAGTTACGGGCTACACTCCTACGAGCAGTACTTC.

The chain has TRBV27 and TRBJ1-2; possible D gene TRBD1, 6 bases. Looked up from germline, CDR1 is MNHEY and CDR2 is SMNVEV (reference sequence). CDR3 size: 15 residues. V lost 4 bases and J 8 bases, leaving 20 bases between the germline ends. Here the CDR3 DNA reads TGTGCCAGCAGTTCCCGCACCCCATCCCAGGGGGGCTACACCTTC. Amino acids: CASSSRTPSQGGYTF.

This chain joins TRBV9 and TRBJ2-1; D is perhaps TRBD2 (5 bases). The CDR3 has 15 amino acids. The V gene's germline CDR1 is SGDLS and CDR2 YYNGEE. V lost 0 bases to trimming and J lost 4 bases, with 11 bases between them. This CDR3 is CASSVARASYNEQFF. The CDR3, as DNA: TGTGCCAGCAGCGTAGCGAGGGCATCGTACAATGAGCAGTTCTTC.